What follows are 23 T cell receptor beta chains derived from one specimen sequenced in a study of post-analysis software for immune sequencing data. Their specific antigens are unknown. The study, taken as a whole, reports: TRBV segments more frequent in patients than in controls numbered roughly 5 and included TRBV5-6, TRBV5-1 and TRBV20-1.

Unique molecular identifiers featured in each of the TCR beta cDNA libraries. Each CDR3 protein is one row after TCRdb ran MiXCR on the PCR reads. The data show roughly 600,000 distinct CDR3 sequences, with 44% seen just once and more than 1.5% held by the top ten. The source material was blood. The receptors originated from a girl between 10 and 17 years old with multiple sclerosis.

The CDR3 region is CASSLGDRLNEQFF. The CDR3 DNA reads as TGTGCCAGCAGCCTCGGAGACAGGCTGAATGAGCAGTTCTTC. The rearrangement joins TRBV7-3 to TRBJ2-1; D is possibly TRBD1 (6 bases). Germline-derived CDR1 and CDR2 are SGHTA and FQGTGA. Deletions cut 5 bases from V and 7 bases from J, with 15 bases between. This CDR3 region has 14 residues.

The chain employs TRBV29-1 and TRBJ1-2, with TRBD1 identical over 7 bases. V lost 8 bases and J lost 4; bases outside the gene matches: 10. Germline-derived CDR1 and CDR2 are SQVTM and ANQGSEA. This CDR3 comprises 13 residues. This chain's CDR3 is CSSNVGQTYGYTF. For the CDR3, the DNA is TGCAGCTCTAACGTGGGACAGACCTATGGCTACACCTTC.

The V call is TRBV29-1, the J call TRBJ1-1; TRBD1 matches at 7 bases. In germline, CDR1 is SQVTM, CDR2 ANQGSEA. The CDR3 covers 13 residues. The ends lost 6 bases at V and 4 bases at J; junction bases unmatched: 8. CDR3 loop: CSVAQGGVTEAFF. The CDR3, as DNA: TGCAGCGTGGCTCAGGGGGGAGTCACTGAAGCTTTCTTT.

This chain joins TRBV6-1 and TRBJ1-5; weak D call: TRBD1 (5 bases). The CDR3 loop spans 14 amino acids. In germline, CDR1 is MNHNS, CDR2 SASEGT. V lost 4 bases and J 3 bases, leaving 10 bases between the germline ends. This CDR3 is CASSVGVINQPQHF. In DNA, the CDR3 is TGTGCCAGCAGTGTAGGGGTTATCAATCAGCCCCAGCATTTT.

The chain uses TRBV10-3 and TRBJ1-2; possible D gene TRBD1, 5 bases. V was clipped by 8 bases and J by 4 bases, with 14 bases between them. This CDR3 has 13 amino acids. CDR1 is ENHRY and CDR2 is SYGVKD in the germline V gene. This chain's CDR3 is CAIGAGRLYGYTF. CDR3 coding DNA: TGTGCCATCGGTGCAGGGAGGCTCTATGGCTACACCTTC.

The DNA for the CDR3 is TGTGCCAGCAGCCAACGGCAAGAAGGGGGCTACACCTTC. It specifies CASSQRQEGGYTF. V usage is TRBV14 and J usage is TRBJ1-2; D remains unclear. This CDR3 contains 13 residues. V gave up 2 bases and J gave up 8 bases, with 12 bases separating them. From germline, CDR1 is SGHDN and CDR2 FVKESK. The whole variable domain, remainder taken from reference TRBV14 and TRBJ1-2, is EAGVTQFPSHSVIEKGQTVTLRCDPISGHDNLYWYRRVMGKEIKFLLHFVKESKQDESGMPNNRFLAERTGGTYSTLKVQPAELEDSGVYFCASSQRQEGGYTFGSGTRLTVV.

There are a few counts of this clonotype. The rearrangement uses TRBV24-1 and TRBJ2-1; D possibly corresponds to TRBD2 (6 bases). The CDR3 runs to 18 residues. The germline V gene has CDR1 KGHDR and CDR2 SFDVKD. The V gene lost 3 bases and the J gene lost 1 base, with 18 bases spanning the gap. CDR3 amino acids: CATSDPRGDLNSYNEQFF. DNA for the CDR3: TGTGCCACCAGTGATCCGAGAGGGGACTTGAATTCCTACAATGAGCAGTTCTTC.

V is TRBV7-6 and J is TRBJ2-5; 10 positions agree with TRBD2. The V gene's germline CDR1 is SGHVS and CDR2 FNYEAQ. The CDR3 has 18 amino acids. After removal of 1 base from V and 4 bases from J, the junction contained 12 bases not matched to a gene. The DNA for the CDR3 is TGTGCCAGCAGCTTAGATGCTAGCGGGAGAACCTGGAGAGAGACCCAGTACTTC. It yields the protein CASSLDASGRTWRETQYF.

This clonotype was seen more than once but under ten times. The chain is built from TRBV20-1 and TRBJ1-5, with no clear D. CDR1 DFQATT and CDR2 SNEGSKA come from the germline V gene (reference sequence). This CDR3 contains 18 residues. Trimming removed 6 bases from V and 0 bases from J, with 24 bases in between. Here the CDR3 DNA reads TGCAGTGCCGCTATTAAGACCCAACCACAAAATAGCAATCAGCCCCAGCATTTT. Its protein product is CSAAIKTQPQNSNQPQHF.

The chain combines TRBV7-9 with TRBJ2-1; 8 nucleotides line up with TRBD1. The germline CDR1 and CDR2 sequences are SEHNR and FQNEAQ (reference sequence). The CDR3 has 15 residues. Trimming cost V 1 base and J 7 bases; bases outside gene matches: 6. CDR3 bases: TGTGCCAGCAGCTTAGTCCAGGGGGCTATAAATGAGCAGTTCTTC. Translation: CASSLVQGAINEQFF.

This chain connects TRBV4-1 to TRBJ2-5; D remains ambiguous. TRBJ2-4 matches the DNA end more closely, so the J call is doubtful. The CDR3 consists of 14 residues. CDR1 and CDR2 (germline): MGHRA, YSYEKL. The DNA for the CDR3 is TGCGCCAGCAGCCAAGATCGGGCCGAAAACATTCAGTACTTC. It specifies CASSQDRAENIQYF.

The CDR3 sequence: CASSPWTGEEQYF. The CDR3 bases are TGTGCCAGCAGCCCGTGGACAGGCGAGGAGCAGTACTTC. The gene calls are TRBV7-9 and TRBJ2-5, with TRBD1 matching over 7 bases. With V trimmed by 5 bases and J by 11 bases, 11 bases remained unmatched. The CDR3 loop spans 13 amino acids. Per germline, CDR1 SEHNR and CDR2 FQNEAQ (reference sequence).

This clonotype was observed at least ten times. The gene calls are TRBV5-5 and TRBJ2-7; the D is unclear. V lost 0 bases and J 0 bases, leaving 16 bases between the germline ends. Germline loops: CDR1 SGHKS, CDR2 YYEKEE (reference sequence). This CDR3 is built from 17 residues. The CDR3 is CASSLGYRRKSSYEQYF. CDR3 DNA: TGTGCCAGCAGCTTGGGGTACCGGCGAAAGAGCTCCTACGAGCAGTACTTC.

The rearrangement links TRBV29-1 to TRBJ1-1; D gene ambiguous. Germline V CDR1 and CDR2: SQVTM, ANQGSEA. The V end was cut by 6 bases, the J end by 0 bases, with 11 bases between. This CDR3 region has 13 residues. In DNA form, the CDR3 reads TGCAGCGTGGCGTCGGTGATGAACACTGAAGCTTTCTTT. Translation: CSVASVMNTEAFF.

The chain is built from TRBV5-1 and TRBJ1-1; D is possibly TRBD1 (6 bases). The CDR3 length is 14 residues. Germline assignment: CDR1 SGHRS and CDR2 YFSETQ. Trimming removed 0 bases from V and 7 bases from J, with 13 bases in between. CDR3: CASSLAPGAVEAFF. CDR3 sequence (DNA): TGCGCCAGCAGCTTGGCCCCAGGGGCGGTTGAAGCTTTCTTT.

This clonotype occurred a few times. The V gene is TRBV7-2, the J gene TRBJ2-3; TRBD2 agrees at 9 bases. The CDR3 is 16 residues long. V shed 4 bases, J shed 4 bases, and the junction held 9 bases outside the gene matches. CDR1 and CDR2 from the germline V gene are SGHTA and FQGNSA. CDR3 nucleotides: TGTGCCAGCAGCTGGGGGTCGAGCGGGGGGTCAGATACGCAGTATTTT. It translates to CASSWGSSGGSDTQYF.

This clonotype was counted only a few times. This chain uses TRBV10-3 with TRBJ2-3, with a weak D call TRBD1 (5 bases). Trimming removed 8 bases from V and 0 bases from J, with 15 bases in between. The V gene's germline CDR1 is ENHRY and CDR2 SYGVKD. The CDR3 runs 15 residues. The CDR3 region is CAIRSGISSTDTQYF. The CDR3 nucleotides are TGTGCCATCCGCTCAGGGATTTCTAGCACAGATACGCAGTATTTT.

There are a few counts of this clonotype. The V gene is TRBV7-9, the J gene TRBJ2-7; no clear D gene. The CDR3 has 12 amino acids. Germline lookup yields CDR1 SEHNR and CDR2 FQNEAQ (reference sequence). Trimming cost V 5 bases and J 2 bases, with 7 bases left between them. CDR3 nucleotide sequence: TGTGCCAGCAGCCCCAGCCCCTACGAGCAGTACTTC. This sequence encodes CASSPSPYEQYF.

CDR3 DNA sequence: TGCAGCGTTGAAGTTTTGCCGGGAGCCTACAATGAGCAGTTCTTC. The encoded protein is CSVEVLPGAYNEQFF. This chain connects TRBV29-1 to TRBJ2-1; D might be TRBD2 (6 bases). The CDR3 covers 15 residues. In germline, CDR1 is SQVTM, CDR2 ANQGSEA. V dropped 1 base and J dropped 2 bases, with 12 bases sitting between them.

There are a few counts of this clonotype. V and J are TRBV10-3 and TRBJ2-1; D is unclear. The CDR3 length is 15 residues. Between the trimmed V and J ends, which lost 9 bases and 0 bases, there was a span of 15 bases. Germline V lookup: CDR1 ENHRY, CDR2 SYGVKD. CDR3 sequence: CAMGIADRSYNEQFF. The CDR3 region has the DNA TGTGCCATGGGAATCGCGGACCGCTCCTACAATGAGCAGTTCTTC.

In this sample, this clonotype turned up a few times. The chain joins TRBV6-5 to TRBJ1-1; 7 nucleotides align to TRBD1. After removal of 9 bases from V and 5 bases from J, the junction contained 6 bases not matched to a gene. Germline V gene sequence: CDR1 MNHEY, CDR2 SVGAGI. The CDR3 length is 12 residues. The chain's CDR3 is CASSRGETEAFF. The CDR3 DNA reads TGTGCCAGTTCCAGGGGGGAGACTGAAGCTTTCTTT.

This clonotype was seen a few times. The gene calls are TRBV6-1 and TRBJ2-7, with 7 bases matching TRBD2. The CDR3 consists of 15 residues. In germline, CDR1 is MNHNS, CDR2 SASEGT. J gave up 0 bases and V 1 base, and 3 bases lay outside the gene matches. The DNA for the CDR3 is TGTGCCAGCAGTGAAGACACGGGGGGCTCCTACGAGCAGTACTTC. Its translation is CASSEDTGGSYEQYF.

The chain couples TRBV12-3 or TRBV12-4 to TRBJ2-5, with D perhaps TRBD1 (6 bases). With 6 bases removed from V and 2 bases from J, the gap between germline ends came to 16 bases. CDR3 length equals 15 residues. CDR3 DNA: TGTGCCAGCAGCTCCGGGACATGGGTTCAAGAGACCCAGTACTTC. Translated, it gives CASSSGTWVQETQYF.